The present T cell receptor (beta chain) was sequenced within a study of blood T cell repertoires in COVID-19. Assay used: immunoSEQ multiplex PCR; TCRdb lists only in-frame clones, some missing. The repertoire has over 350,000 clones, roughly 89% of them found once; the top ten carry around 4.5%. This TCR was sampled from a woman between 25 and 40 years old with acute or convalescent COVID-19. The material sequenced was peripheral blood.

CDR3 nucleotide sequence: TGTGCCAGCAGCCTAGACAGGGGGCGGGGAGAGACCCAGTACTTC. Its protein product is CASSLDRGRGETQYF. The genes are TRBV7-6 and TRBJ2-5; TRBD1 agrees at 10 bases. The CDR3 contains 15 residues. Per the germline V gene, CDR1 is SGHVS and CDR2 is FNYEAQ. Unmatched junction bases numbered 7, after V lost 5 bases and J lost 4 bases.